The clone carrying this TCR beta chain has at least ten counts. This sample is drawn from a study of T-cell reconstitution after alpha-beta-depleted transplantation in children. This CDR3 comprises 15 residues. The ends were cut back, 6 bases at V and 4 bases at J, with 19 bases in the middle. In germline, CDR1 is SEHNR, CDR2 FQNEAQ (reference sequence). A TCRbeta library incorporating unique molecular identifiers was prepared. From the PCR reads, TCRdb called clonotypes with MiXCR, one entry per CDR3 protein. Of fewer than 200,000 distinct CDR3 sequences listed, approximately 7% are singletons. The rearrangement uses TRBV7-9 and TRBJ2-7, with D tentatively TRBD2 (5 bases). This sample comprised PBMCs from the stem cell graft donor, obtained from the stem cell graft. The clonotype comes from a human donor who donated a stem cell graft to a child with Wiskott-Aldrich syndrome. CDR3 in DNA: TGTGCCAGCAGTCACGTTACGGGCAGCGGTTACGAGCAGTACTTC. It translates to CASSHVTGSGYEQYF.